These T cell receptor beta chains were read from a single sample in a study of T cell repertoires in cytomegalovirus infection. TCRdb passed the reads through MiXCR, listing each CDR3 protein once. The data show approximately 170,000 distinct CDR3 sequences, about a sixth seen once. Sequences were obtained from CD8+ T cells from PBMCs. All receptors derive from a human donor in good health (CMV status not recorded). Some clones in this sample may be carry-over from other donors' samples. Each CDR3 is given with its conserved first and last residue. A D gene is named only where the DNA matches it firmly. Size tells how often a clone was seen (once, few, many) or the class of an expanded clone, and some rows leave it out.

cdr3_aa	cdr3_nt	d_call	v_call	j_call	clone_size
CASNLREGLDNEQFF	TGTGCCAGCAACTTGCGGGAGGGACTGGACAATGAGCAGTTCTTC	TRBD2	TRBV6-2/TRBV6-3	TRBJ2-1	few
CASSLNPSGEGFQFF	TGTGCCAGCAGCTTAAACCCTAGCGGGGAGGGTTTTCAGTTCTTC	TRBD2	TRBV7-2	TRBJ2-1	few
CASSQDLPGGNGGELFF	TGCGCCAGCAGCCAAGATCTCCCAGGGGGCAATGGAGGGGAGCTGTTTTTT	TRBD1	TRBV4-3	TRBJ2-2	-
CASSLGYTDTQYF	TGTGCCAGCAGCTTAGGCTACACAGATACGCAGTATTTT	-	TRBV7-2	TRBJ2-3	few
CASIGIPGPGSLEQYF	TGTGCCAGCATAGGCATCCCGGGACCCGGCTCCTTGGAGCAGTACTTC	-	TRBV7-9	TRBJ2-7	few
CASSYGRQQFF	TGTGCCAGCAGTTACGGGAGGCAGCAGTTCTTC	-	TRBV6-6	TRBJ2-1	few
CASSLSGTGTGELFF	TGTGCCAGCAGTCTAAGCGGGACAGGGACCGGGGAGCTGTTTTTT	TRBD1	TRBV6-1	TRBJ2-2	-
CASGATASGNTIYF	TGTGCCAGCGGGGCTACCGCCTCTGGAAACACCATATATTTT	-	TRBV7-8	TRBJ1-3	-
CATSRSEDQPQHF	TGTGCCACCAGCAGATCAGAGGATCAGCCCCAGCATTTT	-	TRBV15	TRBJ1-5	-
CASTPRMGQGAEGYTF	TGTGCCAGCACCCCGAGGATGGGACAGGGGGCTGAAGGCTACACCTTC	TRBD1	TRBV7-9	TRBJ1-2	few
CSVESAGLAGYEQYF	TGCAGCGTTGAGTCCGCGGGACTAGCGGGCTACGAGCAGTACTTC	TRBD2	TRBV29-1	TRBJ2-7	-
CASTSEANYEQYF	TGTGCCAGCACCTCGGAGGCCAACTACGAGCAGTACTTC	-	TRBV7-9	TRBJ2-7	-
CASSYFGQPGAFF	TGTGCCAGCAGTTACTTCGGACAGCCCGGAGCTTTCTTT	-	TRBV6-2/TRBV6-3	TRBJ1-1	many
CATSPRDRWNTEAFF	TGTGCCACCAGCCCGAGGGACAGGTGGAACACTGAAGCTTTCTTT	TRBD1	TRBV15	TRBJ1-1	once